This T cell receptor (beta chain) was profiled in a study of shared clonotypes between healthy human individuals. Profiling relied on immunoSEQ multiplex PCR, and the TCRdb table lists in-frame clones only, not all of them. The sample lists under 2,500,000 clones, 90% to 96% occurring once. V lost 6 bases and J lost 7, with 13 bases in between. Per the germline V gene, CDR1 is MNHEY and CDR2 is SVGAGI. This CDR3 has 14 amino acids. The clonotype was recovered from a man in his late teens or twenties in good health. This chain connects TRBV6-5 to TRBJ1-6; tentative D call: TRBD1 (5 bases). The specimen sequenced was naive CD4+ T cells sorted from blood. The sample's subset: CD45RA+ positively selected. The chain's CDR3 is CASRREGANSPLHF. The CDR3 DNA reads as TGTGCCAGCAGGCGGGAAGGGGCGAATTCACCCCTCCACTTT.